The present entry profiles one T cell receptor (beta chain) with its context. The antigen is undetermined. Sequencing used immunoSEQ multiplex PCR; TCRdb keeps in-frame clones, though not all of them. This table has roughly 60,000 clones, 80% to 90% appearing once. CDR1 LNHDA and CDR2 SQIVND come from the germline V gene (reference sequence). V shed 5 bases, J shed 7 bases, and the junction held 7 bases outside the gene matches. This CDR3 is 13 amino acids long. This entry is derived from a study of a mutant IDH1 vaccine in newly diagnosed glioma. The wider study: Vaccination began 4-6 weeks post radiotherapy alone, or with temozolomide cycles. Therapy received beforehand was radiotherapy, temozolomide, or both, with most patients given both.

Time point described: week 23, last vaccination. Doses consisted of 300 ug of mutant IDH1 20-mer peptide each, paired with topical imiquimod. Each astrocytoma in the donors was new, WHO grade 3 or 4, IDH1-mutant and ATRX-lost. The origin of this receptor is a man aged 30-40 years with glioma. The rearrangement links TRBV19 to TRBJ1-2; TRBD1 matches 7 bases. Sequencing was performed on PBMCs, taken from a glioma patient whose treatment included an IDH1 peptide vaccine. CDR3 residues: CASSLGQFFGYTF. In DNA form, the CDR3 reads TGTGCCAGTAGTTTGGGACAGTTTTTTGGCTACACCTTC.